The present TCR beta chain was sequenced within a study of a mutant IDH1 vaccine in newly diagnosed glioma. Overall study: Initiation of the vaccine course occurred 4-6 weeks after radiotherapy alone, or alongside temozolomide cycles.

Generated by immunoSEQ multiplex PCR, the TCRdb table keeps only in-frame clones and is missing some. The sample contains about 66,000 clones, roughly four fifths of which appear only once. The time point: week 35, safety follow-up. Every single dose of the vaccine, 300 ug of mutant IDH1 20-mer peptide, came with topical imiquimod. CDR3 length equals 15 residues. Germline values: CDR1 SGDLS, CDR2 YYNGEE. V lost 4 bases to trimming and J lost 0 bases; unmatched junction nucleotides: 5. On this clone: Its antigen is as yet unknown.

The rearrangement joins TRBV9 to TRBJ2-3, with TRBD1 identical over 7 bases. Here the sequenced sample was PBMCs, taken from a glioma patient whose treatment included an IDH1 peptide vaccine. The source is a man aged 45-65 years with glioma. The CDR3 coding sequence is TGTGCCAGCAGCCGGGGACAGACTAGCACAGATACGCAGTATTTT. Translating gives CASSRGQTSTDTQYF.